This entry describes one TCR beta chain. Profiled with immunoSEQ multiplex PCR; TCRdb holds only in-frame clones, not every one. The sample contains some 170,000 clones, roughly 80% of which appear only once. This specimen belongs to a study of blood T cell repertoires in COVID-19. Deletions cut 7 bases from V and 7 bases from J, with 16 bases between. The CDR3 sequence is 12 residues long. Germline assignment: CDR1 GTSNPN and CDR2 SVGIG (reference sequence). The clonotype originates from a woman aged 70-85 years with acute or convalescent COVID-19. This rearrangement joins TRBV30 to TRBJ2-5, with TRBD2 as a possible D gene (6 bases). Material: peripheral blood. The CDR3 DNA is TGTGCCTACCAAGACGCGGGGTGGACCCAGTACTTC. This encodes CAYQDAGWTQYF.